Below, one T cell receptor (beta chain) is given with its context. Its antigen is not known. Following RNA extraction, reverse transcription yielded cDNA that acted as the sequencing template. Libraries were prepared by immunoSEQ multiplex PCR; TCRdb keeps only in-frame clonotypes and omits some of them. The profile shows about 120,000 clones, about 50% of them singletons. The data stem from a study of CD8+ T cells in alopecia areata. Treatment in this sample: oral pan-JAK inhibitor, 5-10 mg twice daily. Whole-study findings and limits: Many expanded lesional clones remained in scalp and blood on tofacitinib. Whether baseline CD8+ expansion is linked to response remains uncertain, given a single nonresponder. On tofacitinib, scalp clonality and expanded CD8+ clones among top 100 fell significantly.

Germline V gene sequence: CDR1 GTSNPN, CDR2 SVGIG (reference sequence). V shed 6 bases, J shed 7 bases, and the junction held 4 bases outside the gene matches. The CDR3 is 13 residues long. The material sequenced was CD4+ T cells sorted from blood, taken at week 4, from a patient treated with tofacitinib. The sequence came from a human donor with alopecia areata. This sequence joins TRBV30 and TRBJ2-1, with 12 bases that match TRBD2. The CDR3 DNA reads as TGTGCCTGTCTTACTAGCGGGAGGAATGAGCAGTTCTTC. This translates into CACLTSGRNEQFF.